This record looks at one TCR beta chain sequence and its context. The antigen is unknown. Investigators merged groups given second doses at roughly 4 or roughly 12 weeks. Libraries were prepared by immunoSEQ multiplex PCR; TCRdb keeps only in-frame clonotypes and omits some of them. The table shows around 270,000 clones, with approximately 94% occurring only once. This sample was included in a study of T cell responses to AZD1222 COVID-19 vaccine. Study-level results: Spike was spanned by vaccine-associated CD4 TCRs, which were dominant at 160-218 and 743-854.

The CDR3 contains 14 residues. Trimming removed 7 bases at V and 5 bases at J, with 17 bases between. From germline, CDR1 is LNHDA and CDR2 SQIVND (reference sequence). This specimen was peripheral blood, taken 28 days after the second AZD1222 dose. The TCR was taken from an adult who received the AZD1222 COVID-19 vaccine. The chain employs TRBV19 and TRBJ1-1; D gene uncertain. CDR3 nucleotide sequence: TGTGCCAGTACCCCCGGATCTTTCGGGACTGAAGCTTTCTTT. Translated: CASTPGSFGTEAFF. Complete variable domain (other parts from reference TRBV19 and TRBJ1-1): DGGITQSPKYLFRKEGQNVTLSCEQNLNHDAMYWYRQDPGQGLRLIYYSQIVNDFQKGDIAEGYSVSREKKESFPLTVTSAQKNPTAFYLCASTPGSFGTEAFFGQGTRLTVV.